The 6 T cell receptor beta chains below all came from one sample that was sequenced in a study of tumor-infiltrating lymphocytes in oesophageal squamous cell carcinoma. A single record per CDR3 protein comes from TCRdb applying MiXCR to the PCR reads. The repertoire holds 10,000 or so distinct CDR3 sequences, with about 60% as singletons. Specimen: esophageal tumor tissue. These receptors all stem from a female donor with esophageal squamous cell carcinoma.

V is TRBV7-2 and J is TRBJ2-5; D is undetermined. The assigned J gene may be wrong: the sequence end matches TRBJ2-7 better. Germline CDR1 is SGHTA and CDR2 is FQGNSA. The CDR3 totals 14 residues. CDR3 DNA sequence: TGTGCCAGCAGCTTAGGGGTAGTCGGCTACGAGCAGTACTTC. This codes for CASSLGVVGYEQYF.

CDR3 sequence: CASDASDNEQFF. Here the CDR3 DNA reads TGTGCCAGCGACGCCAGCGACAATGAGCAGTTCTTC. The chain carries TRBV6-1 and TRBJ2-1; no firm D call. V lost 8 bases and J 5 bases, leaving 10 bases between the germline ends. The CDR3 is made up of 12 amino acids. The germline V gene encodes CDR1 MNHNS and CDR2 SASEGT.

V gene TRBV6-8 combines with J gene TRBJ2-1; D may be TRBD2 (6 bases). Matching the DNA end better, TRBJ2-7 makes the J call doubtful. The CDR3 loop spans 13 amino acids. Per germline, CDR1 MNHGY and CDR2 SAAAGT. The CDR3 bases are TGTGCCAGCAGCCTAGCGTATTCCTACGAGCAGTACTTC. Protein product: CASSLAYSYEQYF.

This clonotype appeared a single time. J is TRBJ1-3 and V is TRBV7-2; D ambiguous. The germline V gene encodes CDR1 SGHTA and CDR2 FQGNSA. V gave up 4 bases and J gave up 0 bases, with 13 bases separating them. This CDR3 is 16 amino acids long. This chain's CDR3 is CASSSSGRNSGNTIYF. In DNA, the CDR3 is TGTGCCAGCAGCTCCTCCGGACGGAACTCTGGAAACACCATATATTTT. The variable domain in full, with the rest retrieved from reference TRBV7-2 and TRBJ1-3, is GAGVSQSPSNKVTEKGKDVELRCDPISGHTALYWYRQSLGQGLEFLIYFQGNSAPDKSGLPSDRFSAERTGGSVSTLTIQRTQQEDSAVYLCASSSSGRNSGNTIYFGEGSWLTVV.

V is TRBV6-2 or TRBV6-3 and J is TRBJ2-7; 8 positions match TRBD1. Per the germline V gene, CDR1 is MNHEY and CDR2 is SVGEGT. There are 16 residues in the CDR3. The J segment lost 1 base and the V segment lost 5 bases, leaving 10 bases of the junction unmatched. The CDR3 DNA sequence: TGTGCCAGCAGTGATTATTGGACAGGGACGTCCTACGAGCAGTACTTC. It encodes CASSDYWTGTSYEQYF.

By its share, this clonotype is large (0.1 to 1%). The chain employs TRBV11-2 and TRBJ2-1; no clear D. Germline lookup yields CDR1 SGHAT and CDR2 FQNNGV. The CDR3 consists of 14 residues. Trimming removed 0 bases from V and 0 bases from J, with 3 bases in between. CDR3 sequence reads: CASSLEHSYNEQFF. CDR3 coding DNA: TGTGCCAGCAGCTTAGAACACTCCTACAATGAGCAGTTCTTC. Based on the CDR3 plus reference TRBV11-2 and TRBJ2-1, the full variable domain is EAGVAQSPRYKIIEKRQSVAFWCNPISGHATLYWYQQILGQGPKLLIQFQNNGVVDDSQLPKDRFSAERLKGVDSTLKIQPAKLEDSAVYLCASSLEHSYNEQFFGPGTRLTVL.